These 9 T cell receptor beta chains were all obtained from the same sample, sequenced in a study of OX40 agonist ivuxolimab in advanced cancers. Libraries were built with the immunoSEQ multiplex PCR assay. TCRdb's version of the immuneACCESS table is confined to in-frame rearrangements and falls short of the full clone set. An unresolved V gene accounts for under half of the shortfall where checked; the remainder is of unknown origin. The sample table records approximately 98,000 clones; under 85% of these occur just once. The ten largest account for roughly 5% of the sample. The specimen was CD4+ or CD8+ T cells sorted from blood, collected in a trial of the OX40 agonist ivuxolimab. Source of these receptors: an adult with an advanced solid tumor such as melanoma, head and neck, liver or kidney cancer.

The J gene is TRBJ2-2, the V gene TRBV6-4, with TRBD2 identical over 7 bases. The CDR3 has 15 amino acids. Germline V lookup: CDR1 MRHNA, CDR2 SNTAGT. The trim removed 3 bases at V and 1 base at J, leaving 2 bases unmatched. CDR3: CASSEGLLNTGELFF. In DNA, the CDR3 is TGTGCCAGCAGTGAGGGACTATTGAACACCGGGGAGCTGTTTTTT.

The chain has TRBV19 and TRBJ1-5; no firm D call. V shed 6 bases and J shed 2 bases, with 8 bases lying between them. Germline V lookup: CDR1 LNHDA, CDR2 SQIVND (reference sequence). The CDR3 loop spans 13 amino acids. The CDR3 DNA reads TGTGCCAGTAGGGTACGGCGCAATCAGCCCCAGCATTTT. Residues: CASRVRRNQPQHF.

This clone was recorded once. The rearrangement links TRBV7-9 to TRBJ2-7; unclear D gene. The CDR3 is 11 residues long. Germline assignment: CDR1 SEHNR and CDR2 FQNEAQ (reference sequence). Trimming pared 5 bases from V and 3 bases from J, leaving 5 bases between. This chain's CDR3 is CASSGRYEQYF. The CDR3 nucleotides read TGTGCCAGCAGCGGCCGCTACGAGCAGTACTTC.

The CDR3 spells CASSRAGEGGEQFF. The CDR3 DNA is TGTGCCAGCAGCAGAGCGGGAGAGGGAGGTGAGCAGTTCTTC. The rearrangement links TRBV5-4 to TRBJ2-1, with TRBD2 matching over 8 bases. The V segment lost 4 bases and the J segment 9 bases; nucleotides outside the gene matches: 9. CDR1 and CDR2 (germline): SGHNT, YYREEE (reference sequence). This CDR3 is built from 14 residues.

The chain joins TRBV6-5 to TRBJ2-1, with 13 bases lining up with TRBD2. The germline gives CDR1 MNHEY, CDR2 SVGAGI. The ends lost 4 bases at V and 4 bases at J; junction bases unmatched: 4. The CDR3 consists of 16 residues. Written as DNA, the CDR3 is TGTGCCAGCAGTTGGCGGACTAGCGGGAGTTACAATGAGCAGTTCTTC. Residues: CASSWRTSGSYNEQFF.

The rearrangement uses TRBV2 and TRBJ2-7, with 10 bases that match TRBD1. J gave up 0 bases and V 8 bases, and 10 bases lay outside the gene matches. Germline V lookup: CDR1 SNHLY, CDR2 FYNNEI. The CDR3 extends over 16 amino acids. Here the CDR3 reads CASFLPGQGSSYEQYF. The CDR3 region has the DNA TGTGCCAGCTTCCTTCCGGGACAGGGGAGCTCCTACGAGCAGTACTTC.

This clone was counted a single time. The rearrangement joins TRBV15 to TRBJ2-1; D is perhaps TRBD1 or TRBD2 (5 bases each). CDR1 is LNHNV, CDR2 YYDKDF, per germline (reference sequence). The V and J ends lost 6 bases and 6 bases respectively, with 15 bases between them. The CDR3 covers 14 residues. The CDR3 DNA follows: TGTGCCACCAGTTCGGCGGGTGGGGGCAATGAGCAGTTCTTC. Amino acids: CATSSAGGGNEQFF.

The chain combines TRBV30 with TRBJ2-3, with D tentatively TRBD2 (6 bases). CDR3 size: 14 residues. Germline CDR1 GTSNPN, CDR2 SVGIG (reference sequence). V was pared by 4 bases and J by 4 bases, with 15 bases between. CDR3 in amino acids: CAWTGTSRADTQYF. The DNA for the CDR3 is TGTGCCTGGACGGGGACTTCCAGGGCAGATACGCAGTATTTT.

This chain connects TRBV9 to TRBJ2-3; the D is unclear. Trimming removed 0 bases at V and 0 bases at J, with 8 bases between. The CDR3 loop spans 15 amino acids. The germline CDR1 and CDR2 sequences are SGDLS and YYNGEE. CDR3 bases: TGTGCCAGCAGCGTAGGAGAGACTAGCACAGATACGCAGTATTTT. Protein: CASSVGETSTDTQYF.